The 6 T cell receptor beta chains given below trace back to one sample, sequenced in a study of shared clonotypes between healthy human individuals. Profiling relied on immunoSEQ multiplex PCR, and the TCRdb table lists in-frame clones only, not all of them. Among around 1.5 million clones, under 99% were seen once, and the ten largest hold about 0.4%. The source material was naive CD4+ T cells sorted from blood. Documented subset: CD45RA+ positively selected. The source is a man in his thirties or forties in good health.

The chain uses TRBV27 and TRBJ1-1, with TRBD1 matching over 8 bases. Germline V gives CDR1 MNHEY, CDR2 SMNVEV (reference sequence). This CDR3 has 16 residues. Trimming removed 3 bases from V and 6 bases from J; junction bases left unmatched: 12. The CDR3 loop is CASSFRFDRGFAEAFF. DNA for the CDR3: TGTGCCAGCAGTTTTCGGTTCGACAGGGGATTCGCTGAAGCTTTCTTT.

The J gene is TRBJ1-2, the V gene TRBV19, with D possibly being TRBD1 (6 bases). With 7 bases removed from V and 4 bases from J, the gap between germline ends came to 13 bases. The CDR3 covers 13 residues. The V gene's germline CDR1 is LNHDA and CDR2 SQIVND (reference sequence). As DNA, the CDR3 is TGTGCCAGTACCAGGGGCTATGGCTATGGCTACACCTTC. Protein: CASTRGYGYGYTF.

The chain couples TRBV6-6 to TRBJ2-7; D may be TRBD2 (7 bases). Trimming shortened V by 2 bases and J by 3 bases, and 17 bases separated the two germline ends. This CDR3 comprises 16 residues. In germline, CDR1 is MNHNY, CDR2 SVGAGI (reference sequence). CDR3 protein: CASSYLGTTGGYEQYF. CDR3 coding DNA: TGTGCCAGCAGTTACCTTGGGACAACGGGAGGCTACGAGCAGTACTTC.

The rearrangement joins TRBV5-1 to TRBJ2-3, with TRBD2 identical over 12 bases. The CDR3 runs 18 residues. The germline gives CDR1 SGHRS, CDR2 YFSETQ. Germline trimming cut 0 bases from V and 6 bases from J; bases unmatched to any gene: 11. In DNA, the CDR3 is TGCGCCAGCAGCTTGGATTGGACTAGCGGGACGTGGTCGGATACGCAGTATTTT. This sequence encodes CASSLDWTSGTWSDTQYF.

This clone came up once. The sample contains more than one DNA sequence encoding this CDR3. This rearrangement joins TRBV9 to TRBJ1-1; D uncertain. Per the germline V gene, CDR1 is SGDLS and CDR2 is YYNGEE. The V end lost 1 base, the J end lost 0 bases, and 4 bases lay between the germline ends. The CDR3 is 13 residues long. CDR3: CASSVSVNTEAFF. DNA for the CDR3: TGTGCCAGCAGCGTATCCGTGAACACTGAAGCTTTCTTT. Filled out from reference TRBV9 and TRBJ1-1, the complete variable domain reads DSGVTQTPKHLITATGQRVTLRCSPRSGDLSVYWYQQSLDQGLQFLIQYYNGEERAKGNILERFSAQQFPDLHSELNLSSLELGDSALYFCASSVSVNTEAFFGQGTRLTVV.

The table lists this clone with a count of one. This chain connects TRBV27 to TRBJ1-1; unclear D gene. The germline CDR1 and CDR2 sequences are MNHEY and SMNVEV (reference sequence). With 0 bases removed from V and 0 bases from J, the gap between germline ends came to 11 bases. The CDR3 has 16 residues. CDR3 loop: CASSLSPGLMNTEAFF. CDR3 DNA sequence: TGTGCCAGCAGTTTATCGCCCGGCCTCATGAACACTGAAGCTTTCTTT.